This TCR beta chain was retrieved from a study of beta chain features in type 1 diabetes. Study-level background: The examined sorted cells totaled around 100,000,000 across samples. Notes on the study in general: Across all four CD4+ subsets, people with type 1 diabetes showed modestly shorter TCRB CDR3s.

A note on this clone: Its antigen is still unknown.

The study reverse transcribed the entire isolated RNA, so it sequenced expressed TCRB transcripts. Generated by immunoSEQ multiplex PCR, the TCRdb table keeps only in-frame clones and is missing some. The sample has 130,000 to 150,000 clones; about 10% are singletons. There are 16 residues in the CDR3. The ends were cut back, 3 bases at V and 6 bases at J, with 19 bases in the middle. Per the germline V gene, CDR1 is SGHRS and CDR2 is YFSETQ. Sampling consisted of one heparinised blood draw per donor, averaging around 120 mL. Sorting based on CD45RO/CCR7/CD25/CD127/CD95/CD27 separated CD4+ naive, central memory, regulatory and stem cell-like memory cells.

The V gene is TRBV5-1, the J gene TRBJ2-1; maybe TRBD1 (6 bases). Sequencing was carried out using naive CD4+ T cells from blood. The sequence came from a man younger than 35 in good health. CDR3 loop: CASSSVGALKVNEQFF. CDR3 sequence (DNA): TGCGCCAGCAGCTCGGTGGGGGCTCTGAAGGTCAATGAGCAGTTCTTC. Variable domain in full (rest from reference TRBV5-1 and TRBJ2-1): KAGVTQTPRYLIKTRGQQVTLSCSPISGHRSVSWYQQTPGQGLQFLFEYFSETQRNKGNFPGRFSGRQFSNSRSEMNVSTLELGDSALYLCASSSVGALKVNEQFFGPGTRLTVL.